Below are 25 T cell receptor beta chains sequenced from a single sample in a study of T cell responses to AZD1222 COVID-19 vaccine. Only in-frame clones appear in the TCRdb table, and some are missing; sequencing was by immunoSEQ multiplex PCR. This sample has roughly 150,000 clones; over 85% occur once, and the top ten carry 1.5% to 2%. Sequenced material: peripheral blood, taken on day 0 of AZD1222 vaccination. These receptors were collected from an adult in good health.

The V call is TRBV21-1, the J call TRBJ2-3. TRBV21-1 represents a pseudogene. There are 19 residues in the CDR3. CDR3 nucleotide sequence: TGTGCCAGCAGCAAAGGCGGGGGGCAGGGGGCACGTGGAACAGATACGCAGTATTTT. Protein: CASSKGGGQGARGTDTQYF.

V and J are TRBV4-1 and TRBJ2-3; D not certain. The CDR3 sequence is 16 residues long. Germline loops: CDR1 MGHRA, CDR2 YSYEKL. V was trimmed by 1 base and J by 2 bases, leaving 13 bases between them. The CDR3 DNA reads TGCGCCAGCAGCCAAGTAGCAGCACCCCACACAGATACGCAGTATTTT. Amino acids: CASSQVAAPHTDTQYF.

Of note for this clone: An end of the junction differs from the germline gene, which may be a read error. The CDR3 protein is CASSVSPEEGF. The CDR3 nucleotides are TGTGCCAGCAGTGTCAGTCCAGAGGAAGGCTTC. This chain uses TRBV2 with TRBJ1-2, with D unclear. Germline lookup yields CDR1 SNHLY and CDR2 FYNNEI. CDR3 length: 11 amino acids.

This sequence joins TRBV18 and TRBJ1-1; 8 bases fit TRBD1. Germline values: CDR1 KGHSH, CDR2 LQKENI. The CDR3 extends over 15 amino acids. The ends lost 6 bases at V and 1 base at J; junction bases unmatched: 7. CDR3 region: CASSPIGTGNTEAFF. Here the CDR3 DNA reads TGTGCCAGCTCCCCAATCGGGACAGGGAACACTGAAGCTTTCTTT.

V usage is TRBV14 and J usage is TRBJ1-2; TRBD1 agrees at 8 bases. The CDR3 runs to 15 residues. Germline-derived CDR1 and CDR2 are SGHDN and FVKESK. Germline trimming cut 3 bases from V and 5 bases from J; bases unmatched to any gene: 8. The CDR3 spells CASSQRTGLSYGYTF. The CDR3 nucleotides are TGTGCCAGCAGCCAGCGGACAGGGTTATCATATGGCTACACCTTC.

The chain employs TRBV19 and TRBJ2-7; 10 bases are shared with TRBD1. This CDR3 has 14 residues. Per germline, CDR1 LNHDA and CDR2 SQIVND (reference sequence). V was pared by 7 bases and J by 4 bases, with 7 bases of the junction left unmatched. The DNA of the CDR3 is TGTGCCAGTACTCCCGGGACAGGGGAATACGAGCAGTACTTC. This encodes CASTPGTGEYEQYF.

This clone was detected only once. The DNA of the CDR3 is TGTGCCAGCAGCCAAGATGTCGGGACAGGGGACAGAACTAATGAAAAACTGTTTTTT. Its translation: CASSQDVGTGDRTNEKLFF. The chain carries TRBV4-2 and TRBJ1-4; TRBD1 aligns across 10 bases. There are 19 residues in the CDR3. Looked up from germline, CDR1 is LGHNA and CDR2 is YNFKEQ. Unmatched junction bases numbered 8, after V lost 0 bases and J lost 1 base.

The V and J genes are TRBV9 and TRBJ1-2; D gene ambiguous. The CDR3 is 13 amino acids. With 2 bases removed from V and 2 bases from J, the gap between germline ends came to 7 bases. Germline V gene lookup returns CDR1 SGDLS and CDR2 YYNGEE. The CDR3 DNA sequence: TGTGCCAGCAGCGTTCAAGGAAACTATGGCTACACCTTC. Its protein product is CASSVQGNYGYTF.

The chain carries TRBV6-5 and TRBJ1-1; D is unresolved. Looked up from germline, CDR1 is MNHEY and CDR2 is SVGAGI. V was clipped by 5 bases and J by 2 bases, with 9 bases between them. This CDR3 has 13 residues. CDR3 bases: TGTGCCAGCAGTCTCCCACCAAACACTGAAGCTTTCTTT. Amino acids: CASSLPPNTEAFF.

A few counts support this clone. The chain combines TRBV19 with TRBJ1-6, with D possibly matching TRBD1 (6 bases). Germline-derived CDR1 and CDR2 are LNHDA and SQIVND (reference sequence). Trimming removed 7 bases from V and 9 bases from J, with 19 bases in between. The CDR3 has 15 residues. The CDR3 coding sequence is TGTGCCAGTACCCAGAACAGGGCCGGTGTTTCACCCCTCCACTTT. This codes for CASTQNRAGVSPLHF.

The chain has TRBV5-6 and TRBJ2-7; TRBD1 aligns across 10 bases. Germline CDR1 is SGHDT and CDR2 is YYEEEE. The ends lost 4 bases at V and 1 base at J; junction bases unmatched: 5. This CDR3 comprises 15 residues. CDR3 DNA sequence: TGTGCCAGCAGCCAACTGGACAGGGGGTCCTACGAGCAGTACTTC. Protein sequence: CASSQLDRGSYEQYF.

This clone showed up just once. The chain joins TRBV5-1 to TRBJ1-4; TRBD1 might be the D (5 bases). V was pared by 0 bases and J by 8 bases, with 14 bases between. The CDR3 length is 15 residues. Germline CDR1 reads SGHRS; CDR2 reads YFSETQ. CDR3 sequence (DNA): TGCGCCAGCAGCTTGGTCGGGACCCTTTCGGAAAAACTGTTTTTT. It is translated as CASSLVGTLSEKLFF.

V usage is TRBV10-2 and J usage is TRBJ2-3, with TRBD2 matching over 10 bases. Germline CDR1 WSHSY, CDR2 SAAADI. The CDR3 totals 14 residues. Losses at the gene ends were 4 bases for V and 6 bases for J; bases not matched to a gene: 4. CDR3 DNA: TGCGCCAGCAGTGTAAGCGGGGGGGCTGATACGCAGTATTTT. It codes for CASSVSGGADTQYF.

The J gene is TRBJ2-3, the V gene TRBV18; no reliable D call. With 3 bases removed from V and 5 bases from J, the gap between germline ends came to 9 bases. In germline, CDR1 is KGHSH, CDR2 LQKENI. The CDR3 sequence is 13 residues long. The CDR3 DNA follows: TGTGCCAGCTCACCCGAGGTTATAGATACGCAGTATTTT. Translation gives CASSPEVIDTQYF.

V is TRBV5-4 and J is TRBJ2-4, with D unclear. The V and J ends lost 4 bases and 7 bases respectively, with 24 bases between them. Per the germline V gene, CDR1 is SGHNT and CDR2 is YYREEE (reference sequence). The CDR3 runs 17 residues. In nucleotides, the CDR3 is TGTGCCAGCAGCCCCCGATCCGCTCGTTCACTACCCAACATTCAGTACTTC. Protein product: CASSPRSARSLPNIQYF.

CDR3 sequence reads: CASQRDREGGYEQFF. CDR3 nucleotide sequence: TGTGCCAGTCAAAGGGACAGGGAAGGGGGCTATGAGCAGTTCTTC. The rearrangement uses TRBV6-4 and TRBJ2-1, with 9 bases matching TRBD1. Trimming at V came to 9 bases and at J to 8 bases, leaving 14 bases not matched to a gene. CDR3 length: 15 residues. Germline V gene data show CDR1 as MRHNA and CDR2 as SNTAGT.

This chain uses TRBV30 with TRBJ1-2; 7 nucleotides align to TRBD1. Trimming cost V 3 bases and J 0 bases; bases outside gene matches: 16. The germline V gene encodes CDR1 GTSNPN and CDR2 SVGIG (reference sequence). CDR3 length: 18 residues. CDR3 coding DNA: TGTGCCTGGAGGAAGGCGATGCTACTCAGGGGGACTAACTATGGCTACACCTTC. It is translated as CAWRKAMLLRGTNYGYTF.

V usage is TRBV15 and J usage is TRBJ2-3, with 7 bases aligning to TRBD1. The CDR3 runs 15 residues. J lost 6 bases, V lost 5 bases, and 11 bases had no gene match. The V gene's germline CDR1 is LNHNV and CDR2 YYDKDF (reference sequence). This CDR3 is CATSPQGTNVDTQYF. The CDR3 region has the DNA TGTGCCACCAGCCCACAGGGGACCAACGTGGATACGCAGTATTTT.

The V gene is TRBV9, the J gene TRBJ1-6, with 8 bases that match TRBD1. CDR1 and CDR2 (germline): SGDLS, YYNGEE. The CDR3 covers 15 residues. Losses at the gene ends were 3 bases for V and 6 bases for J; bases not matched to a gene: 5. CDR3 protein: CASSGQGSGNSPLHF. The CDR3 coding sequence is TGTGCCAGCAGCGGACAGGGGTCAGGTAATTCACCCCTCCACTTT.

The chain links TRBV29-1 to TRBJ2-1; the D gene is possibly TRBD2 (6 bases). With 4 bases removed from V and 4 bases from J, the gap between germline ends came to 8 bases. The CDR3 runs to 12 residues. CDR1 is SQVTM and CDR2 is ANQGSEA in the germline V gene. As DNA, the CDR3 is TGCAGCGTTGTGGGGACTTACAATGAGCAGTTCTTC. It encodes CSVVGTYNEQFF.

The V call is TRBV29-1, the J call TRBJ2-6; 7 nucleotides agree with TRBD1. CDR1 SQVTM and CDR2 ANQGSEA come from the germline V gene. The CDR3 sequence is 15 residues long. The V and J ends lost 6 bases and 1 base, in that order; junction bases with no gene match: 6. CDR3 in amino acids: CSVWDSNSGANVLTF. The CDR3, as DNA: TGCAGCGTGTGGGACAGTAATTCTGGGGCCAACGTCCTGACTTTC.

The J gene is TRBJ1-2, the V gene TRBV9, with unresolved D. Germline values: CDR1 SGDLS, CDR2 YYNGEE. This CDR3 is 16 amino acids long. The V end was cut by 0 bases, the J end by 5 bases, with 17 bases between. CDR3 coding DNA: TGTGCCAGCAGCGTAGAAGCGGCGGCTTTTGGGTATGGCTACACCTTC. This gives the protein CASSVEAAAFGYGYTF.

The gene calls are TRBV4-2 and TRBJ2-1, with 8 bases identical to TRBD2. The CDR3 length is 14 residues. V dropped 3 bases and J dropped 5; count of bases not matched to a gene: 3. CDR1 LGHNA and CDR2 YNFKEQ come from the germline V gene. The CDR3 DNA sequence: TGTGCCAGCAGCCAGGCGGGGGGAAACAATGAGCAGTTCTTC. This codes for CASSQAGGNNEQFF.

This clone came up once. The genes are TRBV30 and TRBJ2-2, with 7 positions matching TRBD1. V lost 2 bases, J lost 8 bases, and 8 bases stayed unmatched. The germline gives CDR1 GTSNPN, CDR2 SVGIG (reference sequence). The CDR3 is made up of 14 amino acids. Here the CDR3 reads CAWSWDSSGGELFF. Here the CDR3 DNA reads TGTGCCTGGAGTTGGGACAGCTCAGGAGGGGAGCTGTTTTTT.

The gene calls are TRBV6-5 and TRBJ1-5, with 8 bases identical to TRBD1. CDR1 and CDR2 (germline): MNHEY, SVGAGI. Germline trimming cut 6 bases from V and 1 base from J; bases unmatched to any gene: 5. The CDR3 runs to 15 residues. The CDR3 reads CASSPTGVSNQPQHF. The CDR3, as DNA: TGTGCCAGCAGCCCGACAGGGGTAAGCAATCAGCCCCAGCATTTT.